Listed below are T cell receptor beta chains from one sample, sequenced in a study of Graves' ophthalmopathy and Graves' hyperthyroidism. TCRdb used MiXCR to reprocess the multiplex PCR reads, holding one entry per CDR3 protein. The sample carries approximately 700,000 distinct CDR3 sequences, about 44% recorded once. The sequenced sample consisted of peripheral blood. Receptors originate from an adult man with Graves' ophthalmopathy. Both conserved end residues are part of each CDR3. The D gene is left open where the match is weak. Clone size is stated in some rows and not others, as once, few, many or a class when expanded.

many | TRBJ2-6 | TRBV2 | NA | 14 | CASSQDSWANVLTF | TGTGCCAGCAGTCAGGACTCGTGGGCCAACGTCCTGACTTTC
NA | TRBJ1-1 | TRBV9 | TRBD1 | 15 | CASSGSYRGYTEAFF | TGTGCCAGCAGCGGAAGTTACAGGGGTTACACTGAAGCTTTCTTT
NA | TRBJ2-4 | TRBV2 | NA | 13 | CASCGQRGNIQYF | TGTGCCAGCTGCGGACAGAGGGGAAACATTCAGTACTTC
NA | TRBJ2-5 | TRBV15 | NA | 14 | CATSRGTATETQYF | TGTGCCACCAGCAGAGGGACAGCCACAGAGACCCAGTACTTC
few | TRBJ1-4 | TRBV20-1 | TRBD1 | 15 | CSASLPGQRNEKLFF | TGCAGTGCTAGTCTTCCGGGACAGCGTAATGAAAAACTGTTTTTT
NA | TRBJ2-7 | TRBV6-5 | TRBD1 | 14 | CANSYRGLSYEQYF | TGTGCCAACAGTTACAGGGGCCTCTCCTACGAGCAGTACTTC
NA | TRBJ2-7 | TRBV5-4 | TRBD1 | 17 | CASSWLPSTGISYKQYF | TGTGCCAGCAGCTGGTTGCCCTCGACAGGGATTTCCTACAAGCAGTACTTC
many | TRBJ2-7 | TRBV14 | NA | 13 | CASSQQGSYEQYF | TGTGCCAGTAGCCAGCAAGGCTCCTACGAGCAGTACTTC
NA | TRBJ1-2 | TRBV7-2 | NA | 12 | CASSLSGDGHTF | TGTGCCAGCAGCTTGAGCGGGGATGGCCACACCTTC
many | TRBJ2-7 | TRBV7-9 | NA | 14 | CASSAGQSPYEQYF | TGTGCCAGCAGCGCGGGACAGAGTCCCTACGAGCAGTACTTC
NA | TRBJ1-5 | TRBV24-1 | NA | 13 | CASSPDTYQPQHF | TGTGCCAGCAGCCCGGACACCTATCAGCCCCAGCATTTT
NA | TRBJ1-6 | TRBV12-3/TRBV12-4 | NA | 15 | CASSYSGRSNSPLHF | TGTGCCAGCAGTTACTCGGGACGGTCTAATTCACCCCTCCACTTT